Detailed here is one T cell receptor beta chain. The data derive from a study of OX40 agonist ivuxolimab in advanced cancers. TCRdb's copy holds only in-frame clones and misses some; the assay was immunoSEQ multiplex PCR. The repertoire holds tens of thousands of clones, around four fifths seen once, with 2.5% to 3% in the top ten. The CDR3 contains 12 residues. The germline gives CDR1 SGHRS, CDR2 YFSETQ. V gave up 3 bases and J gave up 3 bases; unmatched junction bases: 0. The origin of this receptor is an adult with an advanced solid tumor such as melanoma, head and neck, liver or kidney cancer. This specimen consisted of CD4+ or CD8+ T cells sorted from blood, obtained in a trial of the OX40 agonist ivuxolimab. The rearrangement joins TRBV5-1 to TRBJ2-7; 7 bases are a match to TRBD2. The CDR3: CASSSGGYEQYF. DNA of the CDR3: TGCGCCAGCAGCTCGGGGGGCTACGAGCAGTACTTC.